The 18 T cell receptor beta chains reported below all come from one sample, sequenced in a study of T cell responses to AZD1222 COVID-19 vaccine. Clones were read by immunoSEQ multiplex PCR, and TCRdb kept only the in-frame ones, dropping some. The sample carries 80,000 to 95,000 clones, over 75% recorded once. The sample consisted of peripheral blood, taken 28 days after the second AZD1222 dose. The source is an adult who received the AZD1222 COVID-19 vaccine.

The rearrangement links TRBV19 to TRBJ2-1, with a tentative D call TRBD2 (5 bases). CDR3 length: 14 amino acids. The V end lost 5 bases, the J end lost 1 base, and 9 bases lay between the germline ends. Germline assignment: CDR1 LNHDA and CDR2 SQIVND (reference sequence). The CDR3 sequence is CASSRRGSYNEQFF. In DNA form, the CDR3 reads TGTGCCAGTAGTCGCCGGGGTTCCTACAATGAGCAGTTCTTC.

The chain is built from TRBV9 and TRBJ1-3, with D possibly being TRBD1 (6 bases). Trimming cost V 4 bases and J 0 bases, with 11 bases left between them. In germline, CDR1 is SGDLS, CDR2 YYNGEE. There are 15 residues in the CDR3. The DNA for the CDR3 is TGTGCCAGCAGCAACCGGGACAACTCTGGAAACACCATATATTTT. Translating gives CASSNRDNSGNTIYF.

This chain uses TRBV7-9 with TRBJ1-1, with 7 bases fitting TRBD1. The V and J ends lost 1 base and 3 bases, in that order; junction bases with no gene match: 5. The CDR3 extends over 15 amino acids. Germline-derived CDR1 and CDR2 are SEHNR and FQNEAQ (reference sequence). CDR3 DNA sequence: TGTGCCAGCAGCTTAGGCCTCAGGGGGGACACTGAAGCTTTCTTT. Translating it yields CASSLGLRGDTEAFF.

This chain joins TRBV6-5 and TRBJ2-3; D gene unclear. The CDR3 consists of 15 residues. Germline values: CDR1 MNHEY, CDR2 SVGAGI. The germline V and J ends were trimmed by 2 bases and 0 bases, with 9 bases remaining between them. The CDR3 DNA follows: TGTGCCAGCAGTTACGCGCCGATGAGCACAGATACGCAGTATTTT. Its protein product is CASSYAPMSTDTQYF.

The gene calls are TRBV6-5 and TRBJ2-7; 9 bases agree with TRBD1. Germline trimming cut 6 bases from V and 0 bases from J; bases unmatched to any gene: 3. The V gene's germline CDR1 is MNHEY and CDR2 SVGAGI. The CDR3 is 14 residues long. CDR3: CASSETGGSYEQYF. The DNA for the CDR3 is TGTGCCAGCAGCGAGACAGGGGGCTCCTACGAGCAGTACTTC.

V is TRBV25-1 and J is TRBJ2-2; 10 bases map to TRBD1. V trimming: 6 bases; J trimming: 6 bases; junction bases outside the gene matches: 4. The germline V gene has CDR1 MGHDK and CDR2 SYGVNS. The CDR3 has 14 residues. In nucleotides, the CDR3 is TGTGCCAGCAGGATGGGACAGGGGTCCGGGGAGCTGTTTTTT. This translates into CASRMGQGSGELFF.

The chain recombines TRBV6-1 with TRBJ2-5; 8 bases align to TRBD2. Unmatched junction bases numbered 7, after V lost 2 bases and J lost 5 bases. The germline CDR1 and CDR2 sequences are MNHNS and SASEGT. The CDR3 loop spans 15 amino acids. As DNA, the CDR3 is TGTGCCAGCAGTGAACCGGGCGGGGGGTTGGAGACCCAGTACTTC. Translating gives CASSEPGGGLETQYF.

For the CDR3, the DNA is TGTGCCAGCAACAACCGGGTCCCCAATTCACCCCTCCACTTT. It codes for CASNNRVPNSPLHF. This rearrangement joins TRBV6-5 to TRBJ1-6, with D unresolved. Germline V gene lookup returns CDR1 MNHEY and CDR2 SVGAGI. The CDR3 totals 14 residues. The V end was cut by 7 bases, the J end by 7 bases, with 14 bases between.

The J gene is TRBJ2-7, the V gene TRBV10-3, with 7 positions matching TRBD1. The V segment lost 6 bases and the J segment 2 bases; nucleotides outside the gene matches: 4. There are 13 residues in the CDR3. Germline CDR1 ENHRY, CDR2 SYGVKD. CDR3 loop: CAIRVQGAYEQYF. As DNA, the CDR3 is TGTGCCATCAGGGTTCAGGGGGCCTACGAGCAGTACTTC.

The chain has TRBV5-4 and TRBJ1-2; D not resolved. The germline gives CDR1 SGHNT, CDR2 YYREEE (reference sequence). Trimming removed 3 bases at V and 0 bases at J, with 9 bases between. There are 14 residues in the CDR3. CDR3 nucleotide sequence: TGTGCCAGCAGCTACCCCGGGACTAACTATGGCTACACCTTC. Protein sequence: CASSYPGTNYGYTF.

The chain links TRBV19 to TRBJ2-3, with 9 bases that match TRBD2. Germline-derived CDR1 and CDR2 are LNHDA and SQIVND (reference sequence). With V trimmed by 7 bases and J by 1 base, 3 bases remained unmatched. This CDR3 is 14 amino acids long. This CDR3 is CASTRTSGTDTQYF. As DNA, the CDR3 is TGTGCCAGTACCCGGACTAGCGGCACAGATACGCAGTATTTT.

Written as DNA, the CDR3 is TGTGCCAGTAGTGCCATACAGGGAGGGAATCAGCCCCAGCATTTT. Amino acid sequence: CASSAIQGGNQPQHF. This chain joins TRBV19 and TRBJ1-5; D perhaps matches TRBD1 (6 bases). Trimming took 5 bases from V and 4 from J, leaving 15 bases between them. The CDR3 covers 15 residues. Germline CDR1 LNHDA, CDR2 SQIVND (reference sequence).

The rearrangement uses TRBV27 and TRBJ2-7; 8 positions agree with TRBD1. Losses at the gene ends were 7 bases for V and 1 base for J; bases not matched to a gene: 9. This CDR3 region has 15 residues. Per germline, CDR1 MNHEY and CDR2 SMNVEV (reference sequence). CDR3 region: CASTRTGTGSYEQYF. The CDR3 DNA reads as TGTGCCAGCACCCGCACCGGGACAGGTTCCTACGAGCAGTACTTC.

This chain joins TRBV27 and TRBJ2-2; D is possibly TRBD1 (5 bases). Germline CDR1 is MNHEY and CDR2 is SMNVEV (reference sequence). Trimming left V 6 bases short and J 6 bases short, with 5 bases between. The CDR3 length is 11 residues. The CDR3, as DNA: TGTGCCAGCAGAGGGGCCGGGGAGCTGTTTTTT. It yields the protein CASRGAGELFF.

J is TRBJ1-1 and V is TRBV5-6, with 11 nucleotides matching TRBD1. The CDR3 runs 18 residues. J gave up 3 bases and V 1 base, and 11 bases lay outside the gene matches. CDR1 SGHDT and CDR2 YYEEEE come from the germline V gene. The CDR3 sequence: CASSLRTGGVTRYTEAFF. The CDR3 DNA is TGTGCCAGCAGCTTGCGGACAGGGGGCGTCACTAGGTACACTGAAGCTTTCTTT.

The rearrangement joins TRBV10-3 to TRBJ1-1; a possible D gene is TRBD1 (5 bases). CDR1 ENHRY and CDR2 SYGVKD come from the germline V gene. Trimming removed 4 bases from V and 4 bases from J, with 13 bases in between. CDR3 length: 14 residues. CDR3 residues: CAISGAGLVTEAFF. CDR3 DNA sequence: TGTGCCATCAGTGGGGCAGGGTTGGTCACTGAAGCTTTCTTT.

The CDR3 sequence is CASTRAGLTPEAFF. DNA for the CDR3: TGCGCCAGCACCAGGGCAGGCCTCACCCCGGAAGCTTTCTTT. This chain links TRBV10-2 with TRBJ1-1; D is perhaps TRBD1 (5 bases). Trimming removed 7 bases from V and 8 bases from J, with 20 bases in between. Per germline, CDR1 WSHSY and CDR2 SAAADI. CDR3 length: 14 amino acids.

This chain connects TRBV29-1 to TRBJ2-7, with D possibly being TRBD1 (5 bases). CDR1 SQVTM and CDR2 ANQGSEA come from the germline V gene. Deletions cut 6 bases from V and 6 bases from J, with 15 bases between. The CDR3 contains 12 residues. The DNA of the CDR3 is TGCAGCGTGCGTAGTCAGGGCTCCGAGCAGTACTTC. Residues: CSVRSQGSEQYF.